One and the same sample provided the 7 T cell receptor beta chains below, sequenced in a study of T cells after yellow fever vaccination. TCRdb recomputed calls from the 5' RACE reads with MiXCR, one row per CDR3 protein. This table holds roughly 300,000 distinct CDR3 sequences, roughly 8% found once. Sequencing was performed on PBMCs, taken roughly 46 days after the first yellow fever vaccination. These receptors all come from a man aged 18 to 29 who received the YFV17D yellow fever vaccine.

The chain couples TRBV28 to TRBJ2-7, with 7 nucleotides matching TRBD1. Losses at the gene ends were 6 bases for V and 2 bases for J; bases not matched to a gene: 7. This CDR3 is 14 amino acids long. CDR1 MDHEN and CDR2 SYDVKM come from the germline V gene. Here the CDR3 reads CASSPGQAAYEQYV. CDR3 DNA sequence: TGTGCCAGCAGCCCCGGACAGGCTGCCTACGAGCAGTACGTC.

The chain is built from TRBV12-3 or TRBV12-4 and TRBJ2-2; D might be TRBD1 (6 bases). The CDR3 totals 12 residues. V shed 4 bases and J shed 6 bases, with 6 bases lying between them. The CDR3 DNA follows: TGTGCCAGCAGTTACAGGGCCGGGGAGCTGTTTTTT. Its translation is CASSYRAGELFF.

This clonotype was picked up many times. The chain joins TRBV5-1 to TRBJ2-7; a possible D gene is TRBD1 (6 bases). Germline-derived CDR1 and CDR2 are SGHRS and YFSETQ. CDR3 length: 16 amino acids. Trimming removed 3 bases from V and 2 bases from J, with 18 bases in between. The CDR3 spells CASSWGIRTDTYEQYF. The DNA for the CDR3 is TGCGCCAGCAGCTGGGGAATTAGGACAGATACCTACGAGCAGTACTTC.

The rearrangement uses TRBV2 and TRBJ2-7; D possibly corresponds to TRBD1 (5 bases). The V end lost 8 bases, the J end lost 2 bases, and 16 bases lay between the germline ends. The CDR3 contains 14 residues. The V gene's germline CDR1 is SNHLY and CDR2 FYNNEI. The CDR3 nucleotides read TGTGCCAGCTCCTCGGCAGGGCCGGCCTACGAGCAGTACGTC. Protein: CASSSAGPAYEQYV.

The chain carries TRBV18 and TRBJ1-5; D not certain. Trimming pared 3 bases from V and 7 bases from J, leaving 19 bases between. The CDR3 is 16 amino acids. The germline V gene has CDR1 KGHSH and CDR2 LQKENI. CDR3 amino acids: CASSPTGSWLIQPQHF. In nucleotides, the CDR3 is TGTGCCAGCTCACCTACGGGATCGTGGCTTATACAGCCCCAGCATTTT.

This clonotype was observed many times. The chain combines TRBV5-1 with TRBJ2-7, with 8 bases aligning to TRBD1. J was trimmed by 0 bases and V by 2 bases; bases with no gene match: 4. From germline, CDR1 is SGHRS and CDR2 YFSETQ. The CDR3 has 15 amino acids. The chain's CDR3 is CASSLQGEISYEQYF. Here the CDR3 DNA reads TGCGCCAGCAGCTTACAGGGGGAAATCTCCTACGAGCAGTACTTC.

The chain links TRBV9 to TRBJ2-5; D unclear. The CDR3 length is 14 residues. The germline V gene has CDR1 SGDLS and CDR2 YYNGEE. The V and J ends lost 5 bases and 2 bases respectively, with 13 bases between them. CDR3 in amino acids: CASSSSSRQETQYF. DNA of the CDR3: TGTGCCAGCAGTTCCTCGTCGCGTCAAGAGACCCAGTACTTC.